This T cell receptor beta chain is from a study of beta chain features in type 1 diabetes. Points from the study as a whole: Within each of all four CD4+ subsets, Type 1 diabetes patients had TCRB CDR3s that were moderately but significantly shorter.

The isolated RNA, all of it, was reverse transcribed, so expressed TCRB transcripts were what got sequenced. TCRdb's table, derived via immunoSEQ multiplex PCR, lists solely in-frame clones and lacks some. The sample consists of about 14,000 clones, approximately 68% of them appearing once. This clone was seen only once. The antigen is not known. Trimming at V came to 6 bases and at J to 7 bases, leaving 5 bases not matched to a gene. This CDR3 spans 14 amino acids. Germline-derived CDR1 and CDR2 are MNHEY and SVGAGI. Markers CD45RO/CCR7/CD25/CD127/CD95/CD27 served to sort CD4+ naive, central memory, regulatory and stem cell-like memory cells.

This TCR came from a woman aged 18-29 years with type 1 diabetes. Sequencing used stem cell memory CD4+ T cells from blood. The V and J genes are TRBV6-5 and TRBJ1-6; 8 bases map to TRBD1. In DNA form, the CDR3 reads TGTGCCAGCAGCTGGACAGGGAGCAATTCACCCCTCCACTTT. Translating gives CASSWTGSNSPLHF.